A selection of T cell receptor beta chains follows, all from one sample in a study of blood T cell repertoires in COVID-19. Produced via immunoSEQ multiplex PCR; TCRdb's table is partial and in-frame only. The sample includes about 150,000 clones, about 85% seen only once; the top ten take more than 2%. Material for sequencing was peripheral blood. Receptors were obtained from an older woman with acute or convalescent COVID-19. The CDR3 runs from the conserved cysteine through the conserved F or W. A D gene is named only where the DNA matches it firmly. Only some rows state a clone size, as once, few, many or a class for expanded clones.

clone size,D gene,J gene,V gene,CDR3 DNA,CDR3 protein
.,.,TRBJ1-1,TRBV19,TGTGCCAGTAGTATTCAAACAGGGTTGAACACTGAAGCTTTCTTT,CASSIQTGLNTEAFF
.,TRBD1,TRBJ1-6,TRBV6-5,TGTGCCAGCAGTTACTCGAACAGGGGGCTTTCACCCCTCCACTTT,CASSYSNRGLSPLHF
.,TRBD1,TRBJ2-7,TRBV3-1/TRBV3-2,TGTGCCAGCAGCCGGTCAGGGACAGGGGGCTACGAGCAGTACTTC,CASSRSGTGGYEQYF
.,.,TRBJ1-1,TRBV18,TGTGCCAGCTCACCACCCTCCGATCCGCTAGGAACTGAAGCTTTCTTT,CASSPPSDPLGTEAFF
.,.,TRBJ1-1,TRBV3-1/TRBV3-2,TGTGCCAGCAGCCAAGCCACTCCTCGACAAGACACTGAAGCTTTCTTT,CASSQATPRQDTEAFF
.,.,TRBJ2-7,TRBV10-3,TGTGCCATCAGTGAGCGGGGGGCGCGTGACGAGCAGTACTTC,CAISERGARDEQYF
.,.,TRBJ2-1,TRBV29-1,TGCAGCGTTGACAAATCCCTGACAGAATCGAGCTACAATGAGCAGTTCTTC,CSVDKSLTESSYNEQFF
.,TRBD1,TRBJ1-1,TRBV27,TGTGCCAGCAGTTTAAATGGCAGGGGGCAGGGAGCTTTCTTT,CASSLNGRGQGAFF
.,TRBD1,TRBJ1-2,TRBV2,TGTGCCAGCAGTGAAACGGGACAGCTAAATGGCTACACCTTC,CASSETGQLNGYTF
once,.,TRBJ1-1,TRBV29-1,TGCAGCGTTGAGGCCCTTAACACTGAAGCTTTCTTT,CSVEALNTEAFF
.,TRBD1,TRBJ1-2,TRBV5-1,TGCGCCAGCAGCCCGGGGACAGCCGGCTATGGCTACACCTTC,CASSPGTAGYGYTF
.,.,TRBJ2-3,TRBV5-1,TGCGCCAGCAGCTTGGGGTCTCCCGCGGGCACAGATACGCAGTATTTT,CASSLGSPAGTDTQYF
.,.,TRBJ1-2,TRBV6-5,TGTGCCAGCAGTTACTTGTCAAACTATGGCTACACCTTC,CASSYLSNYGYTF
.,.,TRBJ1-3,TRBV13,TGTGCCAGCAGCTTAGGTGACAGGAGCTCTGGAAACACCATATATTTT,CASSLGDRSSGNTIYF
.,TRBD1,TRBJ1-4,TRBV27,TGTGCCAGCAGTTTACAGGGGGCAAATGAAAAACTGTTTTTT,CASSLQGANEKLFF
few,TRBD1,TRBJ1-1,TRBV7-2,TGTGCCAGCAGCTCAGACAGGGCGGACACTGAAGCTTTCTTT,CASSSDRADTEAFF
.,.,TRBJ1-1,TRBV3-1/TRBV3-2,TGTGCCAGCCGCTTGCGGGGAATGAACACTGAAGCTTTCTTT,CASRLRGMNTEAFF
.,TRBD1,TRBJ1-6,TRBV18,TGTGCCAGCTCACCGACCCCGGGACAGGGTAATTCACCCCTCCACTTT,CASSPTPGQGNSPLHF
.,TRBD1,TRBJ1-1,TRBV11-1,TGTGCCAGCAGCTCCAAGACCAGGGGGGTGAACACTGAAGCTTTCTTT,CASSSKTRGVNTEAFF
.,TRBD2,TRBJ2-3,TRBV5-1,TGCGCCAGCAGCGAAGTTTCTAGCGGGGGCACAGATACGCAGTATTTT,CASSEVSSGGTDTQYF
.,.,TRBJ1-1,TRBV29-1,TGCAGCGCTCCCGTGGGCAGGTCTGAAGCTTTCTTT,CSAPVGRSEAFF
once,.,TRBJ1-2,TRBV19,TGTGCCAGTAGTACGGGATCTGTGTTATATGGCTACACCTTC,CASSTGSVLYGYTF
.,.,TRBJ1-1,TRBV6-5,TGTGCCAGCAGCTTAGACAGGCCCTCTGAAGCTTTCTTT,CASSLDRPSEAFF
few,.,TRBJ2-1,TRBV25-1,TGTGCCAGCAGTGACCCGCAGGGGACCTACAATGAGCAGTTCTTC,CASSDPQGTYNEQFF
.,.,TRBJ2-6,TRBV5-4,TGTGCCAGCAGCATGACAGGGACTTACTCTGGGGCCAACGTCCTGACTTTC,CASSMTGTYSGANVLTF
.,.,TRBJ1-1,TRBV3-1/TRBV3-2,TGTGCCAGCAGCCCGGGGCGGGGGCGCGTCACTGAAGCTTTCTTT,CASSPGRGRVTEAFF
.,.,TRBJ1-6,TRBV6-5,TGTGCCAGCAGTCGAACAGGGTTAGGGGCACCCCTCCACTTT,CASSRTGLGAPLHF
.,.,TRBJ1-1,TRBV7-9,TGTGCCAGCAGCCTGGACAGAAACACTGAAGCTTTCTTT,CASSLDRNTEAFF
once,.,TRBJ2-3,TRBV5-1,TGCGCCAGCCTGGCACTACCTAGCACAGATACGCAGTATTTT,CASLALPSTDTQYF
once,.,TRBJ2-2,TRBV2,TGTGCCAGCATATGGGGGGCCGGGGAGCTGTTTTTT,CASIWGAGELFF
.,TRBD1,TRBJ2-3,TRBV7-2,TGTGCCAGCAGCTTAGACGGACAGGGACAAAAGCGGGATACGCAGTATTTT,CASSLDGQGQKRDTQYF
.,TRBD2,TRBJ2-1,TRBV18,TGTGCCAGCTCACAACGGACTAGCGGGGGGGGTAATGAGCAGTTCTTC,CASSQRTSGGGNEQFF
.,TRBD1,TRBJ2-2,TRBV7-2,TGTGCCAGCAGCTTTTGGACAGGGAGAAACACCGGGGAGCTGTTTTTT,CASSFWTGRNTGELFF
.,TRBD1,TRBJ2-3,TRBV19,TGTGCCAGTAGCCGACAGGGGGACGATACGCAGTATTTT,CASSRQGDDTQYF
.,TRBD2,TRBJ2-2,TRBV13,TGTGCCAGCAGCCGAGACAGCGGGGGGGCCGCCGGGGAGCTGTTTTTT,CASSRDSGGAAGELFF
.,TRBD1,TRBJ1-1,TRBV18,TGTGCCAGCTCAAGAACTTCAGGGGGCGCGGGGACTGAAGCTTTCTTT,CASSRTSGGAGTEAFF
.,.,TRBJ1-2,TRBV25-1,TGTGCCAGCAGTGAAGGAAGGGGGAAGACTGGCTACACCTTC,CASSEGRGKTGYTF
.,TRBD1,TRBJ1-1,TRBV18,TGTGCCAGCTCACGGGGGGACAGCGGCGCTGAAGCTTTCTTT,CASSRGDSGAEAFF
.,TRBD1,TRBJ2-6,TRBV7-2,TGTGCCAGCAGCCCCCGGAGGCCAGGGGGCTCTGGGGCCAACGTCCTGACTTTC,CASSPRRPGGSGANVLTF
.,.,TRBJ1-2,TRBV5-1,TGCGCCAGCAGCTTGGGGAGGTGGGATGGCTACACCTTC,CASSLGRWDGYTF
.,TRBD1,TRBJ1-2,TRBV5-6,TGTGCCAGCACCGATGGGACAGGGGCGGCCTATGGCTACACCTTC,CASTDGTGAAYGYTF
.,TRBD1,TRBJ1-1,TRBV19,TGTGCCAGTAGCCCGGGGACAGGGGGCTTTACTGAAGCTTTCTTT,CASSPGTGGFTEAFF
once,TRBD1,TRBJ1-2,TRBV3-1/TRBV3-2,TGTGCCAGCAGTCGGACAGGCCGGGGCTACACCTTC,CASSRTGRGYTF
once,TRBD2,TRBJ2-3,TRBV7-2,TGTGCCAGCAGCTTAGACGGGGGGGCCACAGATACGCAGTATTTT,CASSLDGGATDTQYF
.,.,TRBJ1-2,TRBV15,TGTGCCACCAGCAGAGTCCGTGGGCAGGGGAAAAACTATGGCTACACCTTC,CATSRVRGQGKNYGYTF
.,.,TRBJ1-2,TRBV6-2/TRBV6-3,TGTGCCAGCAGTTACTCGATCGGAGGGGCCTATGGCTACACCTTC,CASSYSIGGAYGYTF
.,TRBD2,TRBJ2-3,TRBV19,TGTGCCAGTACCCATAGGGGCGGGGGAATAGATACGCAGTATTTT,CASTHRGGGIDTQYF
.,.,TRBJ2-2,TRBV9,TGTGCCAGCAGCGTAGGACGGGGGGCGACCGGGGAGCTGTTTTTT,CASSVGRGATGELFF
.,TRBD1,TRBJ1-4,TRBV6-4,TGTGCCAGCCCGACCGGCCCGGGACAGATTAATGAAAAACTGTTTTTT,CASPTGPGQINEKLFF
.,TRBD1,TRBJ2-2,TRBV7-2,TGTGCCAGCAGCTTACCCACAGGGGTGAACACCGGGGAGCTGTTTTTT,CASSLPTGVNTGELFF